This is a list of T cell receptor beta chains from one sample in a study of cytomegalovirus exposure and HLA in healthy donors. Measured with immunoSEQ multiplex PCR; TCRdb has only the in-frame clones, and not every one. The table includes some 150,000 clones, about four fifths detected once. The material sequenced was PBMCs. Receptors were obtained from a woman in her forties or fifties in good health and CMV-seronegative. Each CDR3 is given with its conserved first and last residue. A D gene is named only where the DNA matches it firmly. A clone size is listed for some rows: how often the clone was seen (once, few, many), or a class if it is expanded.

v_gene: TRBV19
d_gene: TRBD1
j_gene: TRBJ2-7
abundance: NA
CDR3nt: TGTGCCAGTAGTTCCCGACAGGGGTCCTACGAGCAGTACTTC
CDR3aa: CASSSRQGSYEQYF

v_gene: TRBV2
d_gene: TRBD2
j_gene: TRBJ2-3
abundance: NA
CDR3nt: TGTGCCAGCAGTTATAGCGGGAGTTTTACAGATACGCAGTATTTT
CDR3aa: CASSYSGSFTDTQYF

v_gene: TRBV15
d_gene: NA
j_gene: TRBJ2-7
abundance: NA
CDR3nt: TGTGCCACCAGCAGAGAGGGCAGGACCTACGAGCAGTACTTC
CDR3aa: CATSREGRTYEQYF

v_gene: TRBV6-1
d_gene: TRBD2
j_gene: TRBJ2-7
abundance: NA
CDR3nt: TGTGCCAGCAGTGAAGCGCGAGCGGGAGGCCGCTCCTACGAGCAGTACTTC
CDR3aa: CASSEARAGGRSYEQYF

v_gene: TRBV28
d_gene: TRBD1
j_gene: TRBJ1-6
abundance: once
CDR3nt: TGTGCCAGCAGGCAATCGACAGGGATGGCCCTCCACTTT
CDR3aa: CASRQSTGMALHF

v_gene: TRBV7-9
d_gene: TRBD2
j_gene: TRBJ2-1
abundance: NA
CDR3nt: TGTGCCAGCAGCTTAGCGGGAGGGCCGGGGAATGAGCAGTTCTTC
CDR3aa: CASSLAGGPGNEQFF

v_gene: TRBV12-5
d_gene: TRBD1
j_gene: TRBJ2-5
abundance: NA
CDR3nt: TGTGCTAGTGCCTTGTATGGGACAGCCCAAGAGACCCAGTACTTC
CDR3aa: CASALYGTAQETQYF

v_gene: TRBV7-9
d_gene: NA
j_gene: TRBJ1-2
abundance: NA
CDR3nt: TGTTCCAGCAGCTTACTAACAGAAGCTAACTATGGCTACACCTTC
CDR3aa: CSSSLLTEANYGYTF

v_gene: TRBV5-1
d_gene: NA
j_gene: TRBJ2-2
abundance: NA
CDR3nt: TGCGCCAGCAGCAACATGAACACCGGGGAGCTGTTTTTT
CDR3aa: CASSNMNTGELFF

v_gene: TRBV30
d_gene: NA
j_gene: TRBJ2-3
abundance: NA
CDR3nt: TGTGCCTGGAGTGATGGCAGGGGGGTTGCAGATACGCAGTATTTT
CDR3aa: CAWSDGRGVADTQYF

v_gene: TRBV9
d_gene: TRBD2
j_gene: TRBJ2-3
abundance: few
CDR3nt: TGTGCCAGCAGTACCACCGTCTCTAGCGGGAGTGCAGATACGCAGTATTTT
CDR3aa: CASSTTVSSGSADTQYF

v_gene: TRBV11-2
d_gene: TRBD2
j_gene: TRBJ2-1
abundance: NA
CDR3nt: TGTGCCAGCAGCTTAACTAGCGGGGAGATGTATGAGCAGTTCTTC
CDR3aa: CASSLTSGEMYEQFF

v_gene: TRBV19
d_gene: NA
j_gene: TRBJ1-1
abundance: once
CDR3nt: TGTGCCAGTAGTATAGGACAGACTGAAGCTTTCTTT
CDR3aa: CASSIGQTEAFF

v_gene: TRBV10-1
d_gene: TRBD1
j_gene: TRBJ2-1
abundance: NA
CDR3nt: TGCGCCAGCAGTACCGGTAGGGGGCGAGGAAATGAGCAGTTCTTC
CDR3aa: CASSTGRGRGNEQFF